The rows below give T cell receptor beta chains drawn from one sample of a study of blood T cells in healthy people across ages. TCRdb recomputed calls from the 5' RACE reads with MiXCR, one row per CDR3 protein. The sample carries around 1,600,000 distinct CDR3 sequences, 42% recorded once. The sequencing sample was made of blood. All receptors come from a woman younger than 30 in good health. The CDR3 runs from the conserved cysteine through the conserved F or W. Each record gives: clone size, J gene, D gene, V gene, CDR3 DNA, CDR3 protein. The D gene is left open where the match is weak. The listing skips clone size in some rows; elsewhere it reads once, few, many or a size class.

clone_size: NA; j_call: TRBJ2-7; d_call: TRBD2; v_call: TRBV11-1; cdr3_nt: TGTGCCAGCAGGGGACTAGCAAGACCCGGCTCCTACAATGAGCAGTACTTC; cdr3_aa: CASRGLARPGSYNEQYF
clone_size: NA; j_call: TRBJ2-1; d_call: NA; v_call: TRBV29-1; cdr3_nt: TGCAGCGTTGCGCGGGGTGACAATGAGCAGTTCTTC; cdr3_aa: CSVARGDNEQFF
clone_size: few; j_call: TRBJ2-7; d_call: NA; v_call: TRBV20-1; cdr3_nt: TGCAGTGCTTACTCCCAGGGGAGGGCCATTTCCTACGAGCAGTACTTC; cdr3_aa: CSAYSQGRAISYEQYF
clone_size: NA; j_call: TRBJ2-5; d_call: TRBD2; v_call: TRBV6-6; cdr3_nt: TGTGCCAGCATCTTGGGGGGGACGGGAGAGACCCAGTACTTC; cdr3_aa: CASILGGTGETQYF
clone_size: few; j_call: TRBJ2-1; d_call: NA; v_call: TRBV7-3; cdr3_nt: TGTGCCAGCAGCCCCCCCCTTAGCAATGAGCAGTTCTTC; cdr3_aa: CASSPPLSNEQFF
clone_size: NA; j_call: TRBJ1-2; d_call: TRBD1; v_call: TRBV16; cdr3_nt: TGTGCCAGCAGCCAATCAAGAGACTGGGACAGGGGGCTGTATGGCTACACCTTC; cdr3_aa: CASSQSRDWDRGLYGYTF
clone_size: few; j_call: TRBJ2-3; d_call: NA; v_call: TRBV2; cdr3_nt: TGTGCCAGCAACCCTGGTGGGGCGAGCACAGATACGCAGTATTTT; cdr3_aa: CASNPGGASTDTQYF
clone_size: NA; j_call: TRBJ2-7; d_call: NA; v_call: TRBV11-2; cdr3_nt: TGTGCCAGCAGCTCGTTGACTACGACGTACTCCTACGAGCAGTACTTC; cdr3_aa: CASSSLTTTYSYEQYF
clone_size: NA; j_call: TRBJ2-3; d_call: TRBD2; v_call: TRBV7-2; cdr3_nt: TGTGCCAGCAGCACCCGGACTAGCAAAGATACGCAGTATTTT; cdr3_aa: CASSTRTSKDTQYF
clone_size: NA; j_call: TRBJ1-4; d_call: NA; v_call: TRBV4-1; cdr3_nt: TGCGCCAGCAGCAAGGGGCCAGTTGAAAAACTGTTTTTT; cdr3_aa: CASSKGPVEKLFF
clone_size: NA; j_call: TRBJ1-1; d_call: NA; v_call: TRBV9; cdr3_nt: TGTGCCAGCACGGGCTCGAACACTGAAGCTTTCTTT; cdr3_aa: CASTGSNTEAFF
clone_size: few; j_call: TRBJ2-1; d_call: NA; v_call: TRBV6-1; cdr3_nt: TGTGCCAGCAGTGAAGAGGTGGCAGGGGCCAATGAGCAGTTCTTC; cdr3_aa: CASSEEVAGANEQFF
clone_size: few; j_call: TRBJ2-4; d_call: NA; v_call: TRBV29-1; cdr3_nt: TGCAGCGCTATAGGCCAGCAGTACTTC; cdr3_aa: CSAIGQQYF
clone_size: few; j_call: TRBJ2-5; d_call: TRBD1; v_call: TRBV20-1; cdr3_nt: TGCAGTGCTAGAGACGATGGGACAGGGGACTTTTGGGGTCAAGAGACCCAGTACTTC; cdr3_aa: CSARDDGTGDFWGQETQYF
clone_size: NA; j_call: TRBJ1-1; d_call: NA; v_call: TRBV5-5; cdr3_nt: TGTGCCAGCAGCTTTTGGGACACTAACACTGAAGCTTTCTTT; cdr3_aa: CASSFWDTNTEAFF
clone_size: NA; j_call: TRBJ2-7; d_call: TRBD2; v_call: TRBV7-2; cdr3_nt: TGTGCCAGCAGCTTAGGTTTAGCGGGAGGCCACGAGCAGTACTTC; cdr3_aa: CASSLGLAGGHEQYF
clone_size: NA; j_call: TRBJ2-7; d_call: NA; v_call: TRBV12-3/TRBV12-4; cdr3_nt: TGTGCCAGCACCCAATGGGTGGTAGCCTCCTACAATGAGCAGTACTTC; cdr3_aa: CASTQWVVASYNEQYF
clone_size: few; j_call: TRBJ2-3; d_call: NA; v_call: TRBV4-3; cdr3_nt: TGCGCCAGCAGCCAACGCGCAGGGGACCACGTCACAGATACGCAGTATTTT; cdr3_aa: CASSQRAGDHVTDTQYF
clone_size: once; j_call: TRBJ2-5; d_call: NA; v_call: TRBV20-1; cdr3_nt: TGCAGTGCTAGAACCTCAGGGAATCAAGAGACCCAGTACTTT; cdr3_aa: CSARTSGNQETQYF
clone_size: NA; j_call: TRBJ1-2; d_call: NA; v_call: TRBV20-1; cdr3_nt: TGCAGTGCTAGGACAGCTACCTATGGCTACACCTTC; cdr3_aa: CSARTATYGYTF
clone_size: NA; j_call: TRBJ1-1; d_call: NA; v_call: TRBV20-1; cdr3_nt: TGCAGGCCCGTTGAAGGTACTGAAGCTTTCTTT; cdr3_aa: CRPVEGTEAFF
clone_size: NA; j_call: TRBJ2-7; d_call: NA; v_call: TRBV7-2; cdr3_nt: TGTACCAGCAGCTCACCAACGGGATTCAACCACGAGCAGTACTTC; cdr3_aa: CTSSSPTGFNHEQYF
clone_size: few; j_call: TRBJ1-2; d_call: TRBD1; v_call: TRBV6-5; cdr3_nt: TGTGCCAGCAGTCAGGGGGCGTCCTATGGCTACACCTTC; cdr3_aa: CASSQGASYGYTF
clone_size: NA; j_call: TRBJ1-5; d_call: NA; v_call: TRBV18; cdr3_nt: TGTGCCAGCTCACCAACGGGAGGACTCAGACAGCCCCAGCATTTT; cdr3_aa: CASSPTGGLRQPQHF
clone_size: NA; j_call: TRBJ1-3; d_call: NA; v_call: TRBV6-5; cdr3_nt: TGTGCCAGCAGGAACAGTATTCTCTCTGGAAACACCATATATTTT; cdr3_aa: CASRNSILSGNTIYF
clone_size: NA; j_call: TRBJ1-5; d_call: NA; v_call: TRBV9; cdr3_nt: TGTGCCAGCGGGGAGGACAATCAGCCCCAGCATTTT; cdr3_aa: CASGEDNQPQHF
clone_size: few; j_call: TRBJ2-1; d_call: TRBD1; v_call: TRBV4-1; cdr3_nt: TGCGCCAGCAGCTCCAGGGGGCTAGCCTCCTACAATGAGCAGTTCTTC; cdr3_aa: CASSSRGLASYNEQFF
clone_size: NA; j_call: TRBJ2-2; d_call: NA; v_call: TRBV27; cdr3_nt: TGTGCCAGCAGTCTGTACGGGGTTGGGTCCCCGTATGGGGAGCTGTTTTTT; cdr3_aa: CASSLYGVGSPYGELFF
clone_size: NA; j_call: TRBJ2-1; d_call: NA; v_call: TRBV7-3; cdr3_nt: TGTGCCAGCAGCTTTCTAGAATGGGGGGACCGGGGTGAGCAGTTCTTC; cdr3_aa: CASSFLEWGDRGEQFF
clone_size: NA; j_call: TRBJ2-7; d_call: TRBD1; v_call: TRBV7-2; cdr3_nt: TGTGCCAGCAGCTTAGCAACAGGGGCGGCCTACGAGCAGTACTTC; cdr3_aa: CASSLATGAAYEQYF
clone_size: few; j_call: TRBJ1-1; d_call: NA; v_call: TRBV7-9; cdr3_nt: TGTGCCAGCAGCTTAGTAATACAGAACACTGAAGCTTTCTTT; cdr3_aa: CASSLVIQNTEAFF